This entry is about one TCR beta chain. The antigen is not known. This sample is part of a study of shared clonotypes between healthy human individuals. Germline CDR1 is KGHSH and CDR2 is LQKENI. With V trimmed by 4 bases and J by 3 bases, 4 bases remained unmatched. The CDR3 is made up of 14 amino acids. Here immunoSEQ multiplex PCR was the method, and the copy in TCRdb shows in-frame clones only, minus some. Of fewer than 1.4 million clones detected, 75% to 80% appear once; the ten largest clones hold 0.55% to 0.7%. Whole-study results and caveats: What naive subsets generally showed was a larger estimated richness than memory subsets showed.

This chain links TRBV18 with TRBJ2-3; TRBD2 matches 7 bases. This TCR was sampled from a man aged 18 to 35 in good health. Some clones in this sample may be carry-over from other donors' samples. Material: memory CD4+ T cells from PBMCs. The sample's subset: CD45RA-negative fraction. CDR3 DNA sequence: TGTGCCAGCTCACTGGCTAGCGGAACAGATACGCAGTATTTT. Translating it yields CASSLASGTDTQYF.